The rows below give T cell receptor beta chains drawn from one sample of a study of blood T cell repertoires in COVID-19. Produced via immunoSEQ multiplex PCR; TCRdb's table is partial and in-frame only. The sample shows around 130,000 clones, about 83% of them seen only once. The sequenced sample consisted of peripheral blood. All receptors come from a woman aged 45-65 years with acute or convalescent COVID-19. Both conserved end residues are part of each CDR3. D genes are given only for firm matches. Expanded clones get a size class; other rows say once, few or many, or leave the size out.

j_call d_call v_call clone_size cdr3_aa cdr3_nt
TRBJ1-5 TRBD1 TRBV7-2 . CASSLDQGAGQPQHF TGTGCCAGCAGCTTAGATCAGGGGGCGGGTCAGCCCCAGCATTTT
TRBJ2-1 . TRBV4-3 . CASSQDGLTRYNEQFF TGCGCCAGCAGCCAAGATGGACTTACGAGGTACAATGAGCAGTTCTTC
TRBJ1-2 . TRBV19 . CASTGGYGYTF TGTGCCAGTACCGGGGGCTATGGCTACACCTTC
TRBJ2-3 TRBD2 TRBV6-4 . CASSDSRGGAPDTQYF TGTGCCAGCAGTGACTCGCGCGGGGGGGCCCCAGATACGCAGTATTTT
TRBJ1-2 TRBD1 TRBV6-5 . CASISGTGLNYGYTF TGTGCCAGCATCTCCGGGACAGGCCTTAACTATGGCTACACCTTC
TRBJ2-1 TRBD2 TRBV7-2 . CASSLRTSNEQFF TGTGCCAGCAGCTTAAGGACTAGCAATGAGCAGTTCTTC
TRBJ2-5 TRBD2 TRBV30 . CAGTLAGGETQYF TGTGCCGGAACACTAGCGGGTGGGGAGACCCAGTACTTC
TRBJ2-2 . TRBV7-8 once CASSLGQTYTGELFF TGTGCCAGCAGCTTAGGTCAGACTTACACCGGGGAGCTGTTTTTT
TRBJ1-4 TRBD1 TRBV23-1 . CASSRGGQGSEPNEKLFF TGCGCCAGCAGTCGCGGGGGACAGGGGTCCGAGCCTAATGAAAAACTGTTTTTT
TRBJ2-5 TRBD1 TRBV5-1 . CASSLSGTGREETQYF TGCGCCAGCAGCTTGTCGGGGACAGGGAGGGAAGAGACCCAGTACTTC
TRBJ2-1 TRBD2 TRBV5-4 . CASSFDFSGEQFF TGTGCCAGCAGCTTTGATTTTAGCGGGGAGCAGTTCTTC
TRBJ2-5 TRBD2 TRBV4-2 . CASSQDLAGGPETQYF TGTGCCAGCAGCCAAGATTTAGCGGGGGGGCCGGAGACCCAGTACTTC
TRBJ2-7 . TRBV5-4 . CASSLGQGAPYEQYF TGTGCCAGCAGCTTGGGGCAGGGTGCTCCCTACGAGCAGTACTTC
TRBJ1-2 TRBD1 TRBV19 . CASSGTANYGYTF TGTGCCAGTAGCGGGACAGCTAACTATGGCTACACCTTC
TRBJ2-1 TRBD1 TRBV24-1 . CATSDSLGQGVNEQFF TGTGCCACCAGTGATTCTCTTGGACAGGGGGTGAATGAGCAGTTCTTC
TRBJ2-7 TRBD1 TRBV6-5 . CASSYGQGFDEQYF TGTGCCAGCAGTTACGGACAGGGCTTCGACGAGCAGTACTTC
TRBJ2-1 TRBD2 TRBV6-1 . CASSEERLAGGNEQFF TGTGCCAGCAGTGAAGAGCGGCTAGCGGGAGGCAATGAGCAGTTCTTC
TRBJ1-2 . TRBV15 . CATSRDSQTGWNYGYTF TGTGCCACCAGCAGAGACTCCCAGACAGGTTGGAACTATGGCTACACCTTC
TRBJ1-4 . TRBV5-1 . CASSIATNEKLFF TGCGCCAGTTCCATTGCAACTAATGAAAAACTGTTTTTT
TRBJ2-3 TRBD2 TRBV19 . CASSILLAGAADTQYF TGTGCCAGTAGTATATTACTAGCGGGAGCGGCAGATACGCAGTATTTT
TRBJ2-7 . TRBV11-2 . CASSLEGRGEQYF TGTGCCAGCAGCTTAGAGGGGAGGGGGGAGCAGTACTTC
TRBJ1-1 . TRBV6-5 . CASTNPSHTEAFF TGTGCCAGCACCAACCCTAGTCACACTGAAGCTTTCTTT
TRBJ2-2 . TRBV7-9 . CASSPRPEGLGELFF TGTGCCAGCAGCCCCCGTCCGGAGGGGCTCGGGGAGCTGTTTTTT
TRBJ2-2 TRBD2 TRBV30 . CAWTSGRTGELFF TGTGCCTGGACTAGCGGGAGGACCGGGGAGCTGTTTTTT
TRBJ1-2 . TRBV10-3 once CAISEAGLDGYTF TGTGCCATCAGTGAGGCGGGGCTGGATGGCTACACCTTC
TRBJ2-7 . TRBV18 . CASSRQGKDEQYF TGTGCCAGCTCACGGCAGGGAAAGGACGAGCAGTACTTC
TRBJ1-1 . TRBV6-5 . CASSYAGPNTEAFF TGTGCCAGCAGTTACGCGGGGCCAAACACTGAAGCTTTCTTT
TRBJ2-4 TRBD1 TRBV20-1 . CSASTGTGDVPIQYF TGCAGTGCTAGTACCGGGACAGGGGACGTGCCCATTCAGTACTTC
TRBJ1-1 TRBD1 TRBV5-1 . CASSLEGQHTEAFF TGCGCCAGCAGCTTGGAGGGACAGCACACTGAAGCTTTCTTT
TRBJ1-2 . TRBV2 . CASSGDRFLFPHF TGTGCCAGCAGTGGCGACAGGTTTCTATTCCCCCACTTC
TRBJ2-1 TRBD2 TRBV3-1/TRBV3-2 . CASSQGGRNEQFF TGTGCCAGCAGCCAGGGCGGGAGGAATGAGCAGTTCTTC
TRBJ2-1 . TRBV7-6 . CASSSRGQYNEQFF TGTGCCAGCAGCTCCAGAGGACAATACAATGAGCAGTTCTTC
TRBJ1-2 . TRBV7-9 . CASSSRDFDYGYTF TGTGCCAGCAGCTCCCGGGACTTTGACTATGGCTACACCTTC
TRBJ2-5 TRBD2 TRBV7-2 . CASSLAGLAQQETQYF TGTGCCAGCAGCTTAGCTGGACTAGCGCAACAAGAGACCCAGTACTTC
TRBJ1-1 . TRBV21-1 . CASSKSSPNTEAFF TGTGCCAGCAGCAAATCTAGCCCGAACACTGAAGCTTTCTTT
TRBJ2-2 TRBD2 TRBV6-5 . CATRGLADTGELFF TGTGCCACCCGTGGACTAGCCGACACCGGGGAGCTGTTTTTT
TRBJ2-5 TRBD2 TRBV9 . CASSAHSGGRETQYF TGTGCCAGCAGCGCACATAGCGGGGGGCGGGAGACCCAGTACTTC
TRBJ1-1 TRBD1 TRBV5-1 . CASSFGTENTEAFF TGCGCCAGCAGCTTCGGGACAGAGAACACTGAAGCTTTCTTT
TRBJ2-4 . TRBV21-1 . CASSSGYGTSHIQYF TGTGCCAGCAGCTCCGGATACGGGACTAGCCACATTCAGTACTTC
TRBJ2-3 TRBD2 TRBV11-1 once CASSSGLAGGQDTQYF TGTGCCAGCAGCTCAGGACTAGCGGGGGGTCAAGATACGCAGTATTTT
TRBJ2-3 TRBD2 TRBV6-2/TRBV6-3 . CASSALAGSTDTQYF TGTGCCAGCAGTGCCCTAGCGGGGTCCACAGATACGCAGTATTTT
TRBJ1-2 TRBD1 TRBV5-1 . CASRSGTGGVIGYTF TGCGCCAGCAGATCCGGGACAGGGGGAGTGATTGGCTACACCTTC
TRBJ2-7 . TRBV18 . CASSSNYEQYF TGTGCCAGCTCATCCAATTACGAGCAGTACTTC
TRBJ2-2 . TRBV29-1 . CSVSGTMRRRTGELFF TGCAGCGTTTCCGGGACAATGAGACGACGCACCGGGGAGCTGTTTTTT
TRBJ1-4 TRBD1 TRBV5-1 . CASSSGQGRGSTNEKLFF TGCGCCAGCAGCTCCGGACAGGGAAGAGGGTCCACTAATGAAAAACTGTTTTTT
TRBJ2-1 . TRBV12-5 few CASASSSYNEQFF TGTGCTAGTGCCTCCAGTTCCTACAATGAGCAGTTCTTC
TRBJ2-5 . TRBV7-2 . CASSLALVTGETQYF TGTGCCAGCAGCTTAGCTCTAGTGACGGGAGAGACCCAGTACTTC
TRBJ1-6 TRBD1 TRBV3-1/TRBV3-2 few CATGDRAGSPLHF TGTGCCACCGGGGACAGGGCCGGGTCACCCCTCCACTTT
TRBJ2-5 TRBD2 TRBV6-5 . CASSSGGLLQYF TGTGCCAGCAGTTCGGGGGGACTACTGCAGTACTTC
TRBJ2-2 . TRBV5-1 . CASSRTPGLTNTGELFF TGCGCCAGCAGTCGCACGCCGGGACTGACGAACACCGGGGAGCTGTTTTTT
TRBJ2-1 TRBD2 TRBV29-1 . CSVEDHGLAGVGSYNEQFF TGCAGCGTTGAAGATCACGGACTAGCGGGAGTAGGTTCCTACAATGAGCAGTTCTTC